This TCR beta chain was profiled in a study of T cell responses to AZD1222 COVID-19 vaccine (dated by TCRdb to 2020 to 2023). A note on the overall study: AZD1222 recipients given second doses at about 4 weeks or at about 12 weeks were pooled, since spike-specific TCR depth and breadth were not found to differ between the two schedules. A total of approximately 240 trial participants underwent TCR sequencing, of whom 207 received two doses of AZD1222 and approximately 25 received two doses of the MenACWY control vaccine. Enrollment into the trials was organized by age into subgroups of 18-55, 56-69 and 70-plus years, and those subgroups contained roughly 150, 30 and 60 TCR-sequenced participants, respectively. Results and caveats for the whole study, not just this receptor: The whole spike protein was spanned by vaccine-associated CD4 TCRs, and dominant responses were seen in regions 160-218 and 743-854. A significant rise in spike-specific TCR breadth and depth was observed after two AZD1222 doses relative to day 0 and relative to MenACWY recipients. In the small 56-69-year group, the increase in depth fell short of significance, most likely because of low power. Conclusions about previously exposed vaccinees were limited because only five to seven AZD1222 recipients were SARS-CoV-2 seropositive at baseline. Participants were mostly white British, with more females than males. The authors suggested clonal diversity may have been underestimated. Reportedly, almost half of the unique spike-specific TCRs recognized epitopes lying outside the regions that are mutated in the B.1.351 and B.1.1.7 variants. Because no samples from the day 14 peak response were available, repertoires could be characterized only after the peak T cell response.

Inclusive of the bounding cysteine and phenylalanine, the CDR3 is 14 residues long. Only the CDR3 part of the read is kept: 42 bases, read in frame from the first base. Deletion took 4 bases off V and 3 bases off J, with a span of 12 bases between the germline ends. The germline V gene specifies MGHDK as CDR1 and SYGVNS as CDR2. Of note for this clone: What this receptor recognizes is not known. The record has no base qualities; no much larger clone is one base away.

The meaning of the sample's time point label: baseline before first vaccination. Vaccinee samples came from UK trials COV001 and COV002, including a single-blind randomized controlled phase 2/3 trial of AZD1222 (ChAdOx1 nCoV-19) in healthy adults. For TCRbeta chain sequencing, PBMC samples were collected from trial participants at day 0 and at day 28 after the second dose. The CDR3 regions of human TCRbeta chains were analyzed by immunosequencing. As for the original processing: Repertoire TCRs were matched against a reference library of SARS-CoV-2-specific TCRs generated with the MIRA antigen-specificity platform. Breadth was defined as the fraction of unique TCRs that were SARS-CoV-2-associated, and depth was defined as the fraction of total T cells that were SARS-CoV-2-associated. Using the MIRA data, every spike-specific TCR was mapped to the spike region that the TCR reacted to and assigned to either a CD4 or a CD8 class. Log10-transformed breadth and depth values were compared by one-way ANOVA with Sidak's multiple comparisons tests. Sourced from immuneACCESS, this table was stored by TCRdb with only in-frame sequences that have V and J called. A share of the clones is absent; for the studies checked, an unresolved V gene accounts for under half, and the remainder has no known explanation. Clone size and V and J calls were adopted from that table, with D and trimming inferred from the DNA. Across this sample there are roughly 180,000 clones, with 80% to 90% seen only once. About 0.49% of the sample goes to the ten largest clones.

The chain is made from TRBV25-1 and TRBJ1-2; D gene: possibly TRBD1, on 5 matching bases. Sequenced material: peripheral blood, taken on day 0 of AZD1222 vaccination. The sequence was collected from an adult in good health. The nucleotides read TGTGCCAGCAGTGTGGCAGGGAAGGACTATGGCTACACCTTC. Its coded protein is CASSVAGKDYGYTF.